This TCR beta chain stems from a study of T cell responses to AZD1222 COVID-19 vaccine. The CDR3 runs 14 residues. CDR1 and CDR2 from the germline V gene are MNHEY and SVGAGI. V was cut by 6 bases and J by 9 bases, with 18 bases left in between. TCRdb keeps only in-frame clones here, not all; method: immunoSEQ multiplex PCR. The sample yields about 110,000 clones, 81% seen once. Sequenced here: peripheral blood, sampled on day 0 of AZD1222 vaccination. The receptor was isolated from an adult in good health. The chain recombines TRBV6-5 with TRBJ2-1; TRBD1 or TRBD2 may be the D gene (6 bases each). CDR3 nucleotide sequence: TGTGCCAGCAGCCATTACAGGGCGGGAACTGAGCAGTTCTTC. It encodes CASSHYRAGTEQFF.